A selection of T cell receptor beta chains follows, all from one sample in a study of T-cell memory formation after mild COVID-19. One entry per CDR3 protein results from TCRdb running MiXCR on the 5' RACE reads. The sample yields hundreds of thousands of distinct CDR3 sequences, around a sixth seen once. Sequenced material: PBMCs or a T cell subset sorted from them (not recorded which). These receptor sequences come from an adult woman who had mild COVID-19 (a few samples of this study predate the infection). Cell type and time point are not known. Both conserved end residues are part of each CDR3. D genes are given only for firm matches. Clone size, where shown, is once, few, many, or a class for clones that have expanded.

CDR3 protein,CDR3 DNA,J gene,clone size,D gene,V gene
CASSLGQSGSPLHF,TGTGCCAGCAGCTTGGGACAGTCAGGTTCACCCCTCCACTTT,TRBJ1-6,NA,TRBD1,TRBV7-9
CASSAGGTATYNEQFF,TGTGCCAGCAGCGCTGGCGGGACAGCTACCTACAATGAGCAGTTCTTC,TRBJ2-1,NA,NA,TRBV9
CASSFSAGQVLMNTEAFF,TGTGCCAGCAGTTTCAGTGCCGGACAGGTCCTCATGAACACTGAAGCTTTCTTT,TRBJ1-1,NA,TRBD1,TRBV6-2/TRBV6-3
CASSQVQGEAFF,TGTGCCAGCAGCCAAGTCCAGGGAGAAGCTTTCTTT,TRBJ1-1,few,NA,TRBV3-1
CASSGSNYGYTF,TGTGCCAGCAGCGGCTCTAACTATGGCTACACCTTC,TRBJ1-2,many,NA,TRBV5-5
CAISDPGTSGHPYEQYF,TGTGCCATCAGTGACCCCGGGACTAGCGGGCACCCCTACGAGCAGTACTTC,TRBJ2-7,few,TRBD2,TRBV10-3
CASRQGFREQYF,TGTGCCAGCAGACAGGGTTTTCGCGAGCAGTACTTC,TRBJ2-7,many,NA,TRBV25-1
CASSPRRDRASYEQYF,TGTGCCAGCTCACCCCGTCGGGACAGGGCCTCCTACGAGCAGTACTTC,TRBJ2-7,few,TRBD1,TRBV18
CASSLGVTTGRSTDTQYF,TGTGCCAGCAGCTTAGGTGTGACGACAGGGAGGTCCACAGATACGCAGTATTTT,TRBJ2-3,few,NA,TRBV7-9
CASSYKGTNTGELFF,TGTGCCAGCAGTTACAAGGGGACGAACACCGGGGAGCTGTTTTTT,TRBJ2-2,few,NA,TRBV6-5
CASSSGGGLAFF,TGTGCCAGCAGCTCCGGCGGGGGTTTAGCTTTCTTT,TRBJ1-1,NA,NA,TRBV12-3/TRBV12-4
CAWGRGHQETQYF,TGTGCCTGGGGACGGGGGCACCAAGAGACCCAGTACTTC,TRBJ2-5,few,NA,TRBV30
CASSLNFAGEGETQYF,TGTGCCAGCAGCTTAAATTTTGCGGGAGAGGGTGAGACCCAGTACTTC,TRBJ2-5,NA,TRBD2,TRBV7-3
CASSFQRDRGMNTEAFF,TGTGCCAGCAGTTTTCAACGGGACAGGGGCATGAACACTGAAGCTTTCTTT,TRBJ1-1,few,TRBD1,TRBV12-3/TRBV12-4
CASSFPSSGFPSSYNEQFF,TGTGCCAGCAGCTTCCCGTCTAGCGGGTTCCCTAGCTCCTACAATGAGCAGTTCTTC,TRBJ2-1,NA,TRBD2,TRBV7-8
CASSLGGVSTDTQYF,TGTGCCAGCAGCCTGGGGGGGGTAAGCACAGATACGCAGTATTTT,TRBJ2-3,few,TRBD2,TRBV4-2
CASSLWTSGSFNEQFF,TGTGCCAGCAGCCTCTGGACTAGCGGGAGTTTCAATGAGCAGTTCTTC,TRBJ2-1,NA,TRBD2,TRBV11-2
CASSQVSGQGNEQFF,TGTGCCAGCTCCCAGGTTTCGGGACAGGGCAATGAGCAGTTCTTC,TRBJ2-1,NA,TRBD1,TRBV18
CASRQGTNTGELFF,TGCGCCAGCAGACAGGGCACGAACACCGGGGAGCTGTTTTTT,TRBJ2-2,few,NA,TRBV4-1
CSATKQVTTEAFF,TGCAGTGCGACGAAACAGGTGACGACTGAAGCTTTCTTT,TRBJ1-1,NA,NA,TRBV20-1
CASSQDTRPGGTDTQYF,TGTGCCAGCAGCCAAGACACCAGGCCCGGTGGCACAGATACGCAGTATTTT,TRBJ2-3,few,NA,TRBV4-2
CASSLGQTLNTEAFF,TGCGCCAGCAGCTTGGGGCAGACTCTGAACACTGAAGCTTTCTTT,TRBJ1-1,few,NA,TRBV5-1
CASSKAGDPSNQPQHF,TGTGCCAGCAGCAAAGCTGGGGACCCTAGCAATCAGCCCCAGCATTTT,TRBJ1-5,few,NA,TRBV21-1
CASSPGPGRDDEQFF,TGTGCCAGCAGCCCTGGACCTGGCAGGGACGATGAGCAGTTCTTC,TRBJ2-1,few,NA,TRBV5-4
CANLAGGTYEQYF,TGTGCCAACTTAGCGGGGGGGACCTACGAGCAGTACTTC,TRBJ2-7,few,NA,TRBV21-1
CASSLEAHRLSYEQYF,TGCGCCAGCAGCTTGGAAGCACACCGGCTCTCCTACGAGCAGTACTTC,TRBJ2-7,NA,NA,TRBV5-1
CSVVTWDRGTGANVLTF,TGCAGCGTTGTCACGTGGGACAGGGGTACTGGGGCCAACGTCCTGACTTTC,TRBJ2-6,NA,TRBD1,TRBV29-1
CATSKGTPETQYF,TGTGCCACCTCCAAGGGGACCCCGGAGACCCAGTACTTC,TRBJ2-5,NA,NA,TRBV24-1
CAWSGGHPYEQYF,TGTGCCTGGAGTGGAGGACACCCCTACGAGCAGTACTTC,TRBJ2-7,few,NA,TRBV30
CASSSSASYEQYF,TGTGCCAGCAGCTCTTCGGCCTCCTACGAGCAGTACTTC,TRBJ2-7,NA,NA,TRBV7-2
CASSVGASGGANTQYF,TGTGCCAGCAGTGTTGGAGCTAGCGGGGGGGCGAATACGCAGTATTTT,TRBJ2-3,many,TRBD2,TRBV25-1
CASSLRGYTEAFF,TGTGCCAGCAGTTTACGGGGGTACACTGAAGCTTTCTTT,TRBJ1-1,NA,NA,TRBV12-3/TRBV12-4
CSARGLGAGDTQYF,TGCAGTGCTAGAGGGCTGGGGGCCGGAGATACGCAGTATTTT,TRBJ2-3,NA,NA,TRBV20-1
CASSSSSRPATDTQYF,TGTGCCAGCAGCTCCTCTAGCCGGCCGGCGACAGATACGCAGTATTTT,TRBJ2-3,NA,NA,TRBV12-1
CASSLVSDRRSGYTF,TGCGCCAGCAGCTTGGTCTCCGACAGAAGATCGGGCTACACCTTC,TRBJ1-2,few,NA,TRBV5-1
CASSFTPQGAGEETQYF,TGCGCCAGCAGCTTTACCCCCCAGGGGGCAGGGGAAGAGACCCAGTACTTC,TRBJ2-5,few,TRBD1,TRBV5-1
CASSLQGALKSEAFF,TGTGCCAGCAGTTTGCAGGGGGCCCTGAAGAGTGAAGCTTTCTTT,TRBJ1-1,many,TRBD1,TRBV27
CASSSSGSDGTQYF,TGTGCCAGCAGCTCTAGCGGGAGTGACGGGACCCAGTACTTC,TRBJ2-5,few,TRBD2,TRBV7-9
CASSLSSAGSYEQYF,TGTGCCAGTAGTCTATCAAGCGCCGGTTCCTACGAGCAGTACTTC,TRBJ2-7,NA,NA,TRBV19
CASSSGTGGAGDTQYF,TGTGCCAGCAGCTCCGGGACAGGGGGCGCCGGAGATACGCAGTATTTT,TRBJ2-3,NA,TRBD1,TRBV5-6
CASSLLSGYRKDRGDEKLFF,TGCGCCAGCAGCTTGCTGAGTGGGTACCGCAAGGACAGGGGAGATGAAAAACTGTTTTTT,TRBJ1-4,NA,TRBD1,TRBV5-1